The sequence of this TCR beta chain was determined in a study of CD8 T cells in ankylosing spondylitis. Study-level points and caveats: Blood of patients with ankylosing spondylitis appeared to be characterized by a TCR beta motif of eight highly homologous variants. Reportedly, matched ankylosing spondylitis synovial fluid was significantly enriched for disease-linked clones.

Quantitative molecular-barcoded 5'-RACE generated the TCR beta libraries. TCRdb re-called the 5' RACE reads with MiXCR, one entry per CDR3 protein. The sample has about 240,000 distinct CDR3 sequences, 8.6% seen once. Per the germline V gene, CDR1 is DFQATT and CDR2 is SNEGSKA (reference sequence). V trimming: 0 bases; J trimming: 9 bases; junction bases outside the gene matches: 7. The CDR3 consists of 16 residues. The sample holds many counts of this clonotype. Antigen unknown. Sequencing input: blood, either unsorted or a sorted T cell fraction (not recorded which). This sequence originates from a male donor with ankylosing spondylitis or in good health (not recorded which). This rearrangement joins TRBV20-1 to TRBJ2-1; 14 nucleotides agree with TRBD2. CDR3 amino acids: CSARDRLAGGHVEQFF. CDR3 in DNA: TGCAGTGCTAGAGACCGACTAGCGGGGGGGCACGTTGAGCAGTTCTTC.